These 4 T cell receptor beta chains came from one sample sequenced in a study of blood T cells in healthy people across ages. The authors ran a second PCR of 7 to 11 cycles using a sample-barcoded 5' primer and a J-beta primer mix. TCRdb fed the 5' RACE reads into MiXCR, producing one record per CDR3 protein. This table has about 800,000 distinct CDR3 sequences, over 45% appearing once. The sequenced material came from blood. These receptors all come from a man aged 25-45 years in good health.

The CDR3: CASSPRGGTNYGYTF. The CDR3 bases are TGTGCCAGCAGCCCACGGGGAGGCACTAACTATGGCTACACCTTC. V and J are TRBV7-2 and TRBJ1-2; the D is unclear. The V gene's germline CDR1 is SGHTA and CDR2 FQGNSA. The V gene lost 5 bases and the J gene lost 0 bases, with 13 bases spanning the gap. This CDR3 comprises 15 residues.

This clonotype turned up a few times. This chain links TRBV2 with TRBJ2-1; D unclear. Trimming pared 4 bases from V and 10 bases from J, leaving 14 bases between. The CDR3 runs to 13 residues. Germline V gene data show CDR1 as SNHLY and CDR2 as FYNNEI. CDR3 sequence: CASSASRTHEQFF. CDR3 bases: TGTGCCAGCAGTGCGTCGAGGACCCACGAGCAGTTCTTC.

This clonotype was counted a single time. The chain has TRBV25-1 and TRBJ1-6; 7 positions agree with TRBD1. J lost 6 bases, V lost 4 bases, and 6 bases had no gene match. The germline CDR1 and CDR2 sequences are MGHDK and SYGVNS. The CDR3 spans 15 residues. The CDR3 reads CASSVTGEANSPLHF. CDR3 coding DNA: TGTGCCAGCAGTGTTACAGGGGAGGCTAATTCACCCCTCCACTTT. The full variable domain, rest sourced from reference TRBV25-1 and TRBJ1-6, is EADIYQTPRYLVIGTGKKITLECSQTMGHDKMYWYQQDPGMELHLIHYSYGVNSTEKGDLSSESTVSRIRTEHFPLTLESARPSHTSQYLCASSVTGEANSPLHFGNGTRLTVT.

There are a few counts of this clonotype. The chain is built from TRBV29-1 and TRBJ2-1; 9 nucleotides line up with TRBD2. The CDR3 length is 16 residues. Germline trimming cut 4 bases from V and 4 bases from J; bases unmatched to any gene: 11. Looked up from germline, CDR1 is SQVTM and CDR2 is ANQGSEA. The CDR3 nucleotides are TGCAGCGTTGTTCTCGGCGGGAGGGCGTCTTACAATGAGCAGTTCTTC. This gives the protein CSVVLGGRASYNEQFF.